Below, 10 T cell receptor beta chains from the same sample are listed, as sequenced in a study of Tregs in tolerant kidney transplant recipients. Some clones are missing from TCRdb's copy, which holds only in-frame ones; the method was immunoSEQ multiplex PCR. The table lists 46,000 or so clones, 91% of them singletons. Sequenced sample: Tregs from blood. These receptors originate from a human donor in good health.

This sequence joins TRBV7-3 and TRBJ2-3, with D tentatively TRBD2 (6 bases). Germline values: CDR1 SGHTA, CDR2 FQGTGA. V was shortened by 5 bases and J by 5 bases, with 11 bases between the two germline ends. The CDR3 totals 13 residues. CDR3 sequence: CASSTDGGDTQYF. DNA of the CDR3: TGTGCCAGCAGCACCGACGGGGGAGATACGCAGTATTTT. Supplemented by reference TRBV7-3 and TRBJ2-3, the full variable domain reads GAGVSQTPSNKVTEKGKYVELRCDPISGHTALYWYRQSLGQGPEFLIYFQGTGAADDSGLPNDRFFAVRPEGSVSTLKIQRTERGDSAVYLCASSTDGGDTQYFGPGTRLTVL.

The V and J genes are TRBV9 and TRBJ1-2, with D maybe TRBD1 (6 bases). The CDR3 is 13 residues long. Germline V gene data show CDR1 as SGDLS and CDR2 as YYNGEE. V gave up 3 bases and J gave up 8 bases, with 14 bases separating them. The CDR3 protein is CASSAAYRDGYTF. Here the CDR3 DNA reads TGTGCCAGCAGCGCCGCATACAGGGACGGCTACACCTTC.

The chain joins TRBV5-1 to TRBJ2-5, with 7 bases matching TRBD2. After removal of 0 bases from V and 1 base from J, the junction contained 3 bases not matched to a gene. This CDR3 contains 15 residues. From germline, CDR1 is SGHRS and CDR2 YFSETQ. The CDR3 spells CASSLGGGGQETQYF. The CDR3 nucleotides are TGCGCCAGCAGCTTGGGCGGGGGAGGCCAAGAGACCCAGTACTTC.

This clone was counted a single time. The chain has TRBV27 and TRBJ2-7; 13 bases are a match to TRBD2. The CDR3 runs 17 residues. The germline CDR1 and CDR2 sequences are MNHEY and SMNVEV (reference sequence). Losses at the gene ends were 5 bases for V and 6 bases for J; bases not matched to a gene: 13. DNA of the CDR3: TGTGCCAGCAGTCAAACTAGCGGGAGGGCACGAGCCCCCGAGCAGTACTTC. Its translation: CASSQTSGRARAPEQYF.

The gene calls are TRBV6-1 and TRBJ1-1; D ambiguous. Trimming left V 10 bases short and J 4 bases short, with 19 bases between. Germline CDR1 reads MNHNS; CDR2 reads SASEGT. The length of the CDR3 is 14 residues. CDR3 sequence: CATCPLRPATEAFF. DNA of the CDR3: TGTGCCACCTGCCCTCTCCGTCCGGCCACTGAAGCTTTCTTT.

The rearrangement uses TRBV29-1 and TRBJ2-5; a weak D match, TRBD2 (6 bases). The CDR3 runs to 11 residues. V lost 4 bases to trimming and J lost 5 bases, with 8 bases between them. The germline V gene encodes CDR1 SQVTM and CDR2 ANQGSEA. CDR3 protein: CSVGEAETQYF. The CDR3 nucleotides are TGCAGCGTTGGGGAGGCGGAGACCCAGTACTTC. The entire variable domain, with the rest obtained from reference TRBV29-1 and TRBJ2-5, is as follows: SAVISQKPSRDICQRGTSLTIQCQVDSQVTMMFWYRQQPGQSLTLIATANQGSEATYESGFVIDKFPISRPNLTFSTLTVSNMSPEDSSIYLCSVGEAETQYFGPGTRLLVL.

J is TRBJ2-7 and V is TRBV2; D is possibly TRBD1 or TRBD2 (5 bases each). Germline assignment: CDR1 SNHLY and CDR2 FYNNEI. With 0 bases removed from V and 0 bases from J, the gap between germline ends came to 12 bases. The CDR3 is 16 amino acids. CDR3 bases: TGTGCCAGCAGTGAAGCCCGGGGCCTAAGCTCCTACGAGCAGTACTTC. The encoded protein is CASSEARGLSSYEQYF.

The chain carries TRBV21-1 and TRBJ2-7; the table gives TRBD2 as D, unverified against the DNA. TRBV21-1 is reported as a pseudogene. This CDR3 contains 16 residues. The CDR3 spells CASRKEGLANTYEQYF. The CDR3 region has the DNA TGTGCCAGCAGAAAGGAGGGACTAGCAAATACCTACGAGCAGTACTTC.

This sequence joins TRBV9 and TRBJ1-6, with 7 bases identical to TRBD1. This CDR3 has 14 amino acids. With 4 bases clipped from V and 9 bases from J, the junction kept 7 bases outside the gene matches. Germline CDR1 SGDLS, CDR2 YYNGEE. The CDR3, as DNA: TGTGCCAGCAGCTTTGACAGGGCGAGTTCACCCCTCCACTTT. This encodes CASSFDRASSPLHF.

The chain has TRBV11-3 and TRBJ2-2, with 8 bases lining up with TRBD1. V lost 3 bases to trimming and J lost 7 bases; unmatched junction nucleotides: 13. CDR1 SGHNT and CDR2 YENEEA come from the germline V gene. CDR3 length: 17 residues. CDR3 residues: CASSFGYGTGLRGELFF. As DNA, the CDR3 is TGTGCCAGCAGCTTTGGGTATGGGACAGGACTGCGCGGGGAGCTGTTTTTT.